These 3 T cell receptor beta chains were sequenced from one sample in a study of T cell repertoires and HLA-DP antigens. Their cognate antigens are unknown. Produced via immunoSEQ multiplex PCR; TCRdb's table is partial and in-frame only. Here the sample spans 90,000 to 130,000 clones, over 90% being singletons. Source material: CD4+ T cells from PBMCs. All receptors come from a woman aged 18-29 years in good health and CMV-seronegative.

This CDR3 is CASSTDRKNIQYF. CDR3 DNA: TGTGCCAGTAGTACGGACAGAAAAAACATTCAGTACTTC. This chain joins TRBV19 and TRBJ2-4; TRBD1 is a possible D gene (6 bases). This CDR3 comprises 13 residues. Per the germline V gene, CDR1 is LNHDA and CDR2 is SQIVND (reference sequence). V lost 4 bases and J 4 bases, leaving 8 bases between the germline ends.

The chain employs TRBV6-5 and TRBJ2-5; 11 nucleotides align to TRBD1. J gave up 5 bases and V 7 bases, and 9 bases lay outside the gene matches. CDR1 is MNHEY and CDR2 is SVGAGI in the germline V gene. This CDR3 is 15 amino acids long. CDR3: CASKIRTGGRETQYF. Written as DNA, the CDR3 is TGTGCCAGCAAAATTAGGACAGGGGGCCGGGAGACCCAGTACTTC.

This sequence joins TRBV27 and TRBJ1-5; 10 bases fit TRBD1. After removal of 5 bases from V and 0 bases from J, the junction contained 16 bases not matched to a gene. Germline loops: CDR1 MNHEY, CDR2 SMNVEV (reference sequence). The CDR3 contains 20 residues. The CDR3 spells CASSPGRSGTGAYSNQPQHF. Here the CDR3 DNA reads TGTGCCAGCAGTCCAGGACGCTCCGGGACAGGGGCTTATAGCAATCAGCCCCAGCATTTT.